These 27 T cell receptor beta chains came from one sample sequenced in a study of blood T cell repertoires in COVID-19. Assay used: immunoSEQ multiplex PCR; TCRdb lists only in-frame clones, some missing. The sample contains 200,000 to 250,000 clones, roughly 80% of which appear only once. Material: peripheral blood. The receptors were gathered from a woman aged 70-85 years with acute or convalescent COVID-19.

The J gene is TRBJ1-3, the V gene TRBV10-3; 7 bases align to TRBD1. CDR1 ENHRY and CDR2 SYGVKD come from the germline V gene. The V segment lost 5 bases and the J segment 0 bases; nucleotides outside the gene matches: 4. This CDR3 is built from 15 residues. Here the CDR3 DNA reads TGTGCCATCAGTTTGACAGGGTCCTCTGGAAACACCATATATTTT. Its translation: CAISLTGSSGNTIYF.

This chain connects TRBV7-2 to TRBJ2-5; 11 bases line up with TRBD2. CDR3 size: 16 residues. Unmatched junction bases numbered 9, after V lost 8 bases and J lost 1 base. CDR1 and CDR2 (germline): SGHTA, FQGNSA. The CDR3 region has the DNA TGTGCCAGCTCGTTAGCGGGAGGGGTGGGCCAAGAGACCCAGTACTTC. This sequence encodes CASSLAGGVGQETQYF.

CDR3 DNA: TGTGCCAGCAGCCAACTCCCCACCAGGGGGCGGGGGATCACTGAAGCTTTCTTT. Protein product: CASSQLPTRGRGITEAFF. The chain employs TRBV5-4 and TRBJ1-1; 8 nucleotides line up with TRBD1. Germline CDR1 is SGHNT and CDR2 is YYREEE (reference sequence). With 4 bases clipped from V and 4 bases from J, the junction kept 18 bases outside the gene matches. The CDR3 has 18 amino acids.

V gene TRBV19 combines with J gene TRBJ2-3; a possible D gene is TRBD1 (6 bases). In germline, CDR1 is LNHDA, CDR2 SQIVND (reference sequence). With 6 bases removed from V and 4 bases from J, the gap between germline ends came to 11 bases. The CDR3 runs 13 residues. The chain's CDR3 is CASSYRVADTQYF. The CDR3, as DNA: TGTGCCAGTAGCTACAGGGTTGCAGATACGCAGTATTTT.

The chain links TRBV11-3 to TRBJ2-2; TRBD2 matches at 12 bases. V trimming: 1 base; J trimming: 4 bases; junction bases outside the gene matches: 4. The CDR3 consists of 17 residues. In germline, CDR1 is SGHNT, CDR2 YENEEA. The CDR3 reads CASSLGLAGVATGELFF. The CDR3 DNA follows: TGTGCCAGCAGCTTAGGACTAGCGGGAGTGGCCACCGGGGAGCTGTTTTTT. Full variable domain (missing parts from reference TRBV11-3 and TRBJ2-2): EAGVVQSPRYKIIEKKQPVAFWCNPISGHNTLYWYLQNLGQGPELLIRYENEEAVDDSQLPKDRFSAERLKGVDSTLKIQPAELGDSAVYLCASSLGLAGVATGELFFGEGSRLTVL.

The CDR3 region is CASSSAGTNEQYF. CDR3 sequence (DNA): TGCGCCAGCAGCTCCGCCGGGACTAACGAGCAGTACTTC. This chain connects TRBV5-1 to TRBJ2-7; TRBD2 matches at 7 bases. The CDR3 runs 13 residues. CDR1 and CDR2 from the germline V gene are SGHRS and YFSETQ. The V segment lost 3 bases and the J segment 5 bases; nucleotides outside the gene matches: 5.

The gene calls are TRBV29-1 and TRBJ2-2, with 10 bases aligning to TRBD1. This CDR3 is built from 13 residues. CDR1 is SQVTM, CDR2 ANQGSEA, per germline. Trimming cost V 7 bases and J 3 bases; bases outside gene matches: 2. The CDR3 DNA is TGCAGCGGAGGACAGGGGGACACCGGGGAGCTGTTTTTT. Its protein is CSGGQGDTGELFF.

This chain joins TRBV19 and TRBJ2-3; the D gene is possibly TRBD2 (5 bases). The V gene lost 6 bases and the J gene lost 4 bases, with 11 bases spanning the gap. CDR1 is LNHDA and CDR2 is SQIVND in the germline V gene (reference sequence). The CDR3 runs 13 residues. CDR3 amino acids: CASRSGESDTQYF. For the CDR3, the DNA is TGTGCCAGTAGATCTGGGGAGTCAGATACGCAGTATTTT.

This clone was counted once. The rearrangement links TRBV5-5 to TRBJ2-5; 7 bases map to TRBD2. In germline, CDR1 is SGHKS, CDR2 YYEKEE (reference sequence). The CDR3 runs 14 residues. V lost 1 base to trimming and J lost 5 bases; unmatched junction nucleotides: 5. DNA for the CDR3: TGTGCCAGCAGCTTGTTCGTGGGAGGGGAGACCCAGTACTTC. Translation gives CASSLFVGGETQYF.

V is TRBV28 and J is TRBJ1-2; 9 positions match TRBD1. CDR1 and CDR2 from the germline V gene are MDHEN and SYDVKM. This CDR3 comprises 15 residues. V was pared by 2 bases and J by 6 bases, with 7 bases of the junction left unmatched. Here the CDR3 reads CASSLGGGQGNGYTF. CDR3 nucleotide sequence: TGTGCCAGCAGTTTAGGGGGGGGACAGGGAAATGGCTACACCTTC.

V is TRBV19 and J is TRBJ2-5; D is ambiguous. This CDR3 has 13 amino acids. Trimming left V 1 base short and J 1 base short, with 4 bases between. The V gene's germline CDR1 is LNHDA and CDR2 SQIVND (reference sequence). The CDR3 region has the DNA TGTGCCAGTAGTATAGTATGCCAAGAGACCCAGTACTTC. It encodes CASSIVCQETQYF.

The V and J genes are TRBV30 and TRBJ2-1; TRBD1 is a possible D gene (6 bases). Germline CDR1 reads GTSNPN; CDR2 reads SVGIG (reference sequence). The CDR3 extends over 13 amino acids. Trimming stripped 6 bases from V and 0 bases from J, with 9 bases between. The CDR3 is CACWDNSYNEQFF. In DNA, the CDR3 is TGTGCCTGCTGGGACAACTCCTACAATGAGCAGTTCTTC.

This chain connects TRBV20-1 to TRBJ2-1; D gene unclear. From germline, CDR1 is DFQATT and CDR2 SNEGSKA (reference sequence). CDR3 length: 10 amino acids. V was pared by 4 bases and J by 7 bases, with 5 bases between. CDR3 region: CSAKRNEQFF. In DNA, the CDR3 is TGCAGTGCTAAGAGGAATGAGCAGTTCTTC.

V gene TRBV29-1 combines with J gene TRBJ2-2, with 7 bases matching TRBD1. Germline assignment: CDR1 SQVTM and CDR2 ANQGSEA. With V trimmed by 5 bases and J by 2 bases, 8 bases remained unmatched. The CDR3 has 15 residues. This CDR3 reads CSVTGTDFNTGELFF. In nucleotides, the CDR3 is TGCAGCGTTACCGGGACAGACTTTAACACCGGGGAGCTGTTTTTT.

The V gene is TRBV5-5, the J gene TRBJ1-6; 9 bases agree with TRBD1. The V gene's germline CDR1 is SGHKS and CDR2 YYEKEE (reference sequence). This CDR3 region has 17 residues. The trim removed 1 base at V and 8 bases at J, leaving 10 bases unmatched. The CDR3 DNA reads TGTGCCAGCAGCTTGTACCGGACAGGGGCGCCGGATTCACCCCTCCACTTT. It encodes CASSLYRTGAPDSPLHF.

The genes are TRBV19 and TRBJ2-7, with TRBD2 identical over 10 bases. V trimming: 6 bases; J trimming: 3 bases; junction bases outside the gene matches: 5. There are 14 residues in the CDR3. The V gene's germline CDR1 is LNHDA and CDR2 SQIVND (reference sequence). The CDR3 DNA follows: TGTGCCAGTAGGCGACTAGCGGGTGGCTACGAGCAGTACTTC. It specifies CASRRLAGGYEQYF.

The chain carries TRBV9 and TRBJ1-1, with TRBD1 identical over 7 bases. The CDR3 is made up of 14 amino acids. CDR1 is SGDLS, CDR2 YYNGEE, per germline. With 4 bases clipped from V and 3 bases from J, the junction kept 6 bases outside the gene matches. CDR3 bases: TGTGCCAGCAGCTACACAGGGGCCGACACTGAAGCTTTCTTT. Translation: CASSYTGADTEAFF.

The CDR3 DNA is TGTGCCAGCAGCTTACACATGAACACTGAAGCTTTCTTT. Translation gives CASSLHMNTEAFF. The gene calls are TRBV7-3 and TRBJ1-1; no clear D. CDR1 is SGHTA and CDR2 is FQGTGA in the germline V gene. V was cut by 2 bases and J by 0 bases, with 4 bases left in between. This CDR3 contains 13 residues. Drawing the rest from reference TRBV7-3 and TRBJ1-1, the complete variable domain is GAGVSQTPSNKVTEKGKYVELRCDPISGHTALYWYRQSLGQGPEFLIYFQGTGAADDSGLPNDRFFAVRPEGSVSTLKIQRTERGDSAVYLCASSLHMNTEAFFGQGTRLTVV.

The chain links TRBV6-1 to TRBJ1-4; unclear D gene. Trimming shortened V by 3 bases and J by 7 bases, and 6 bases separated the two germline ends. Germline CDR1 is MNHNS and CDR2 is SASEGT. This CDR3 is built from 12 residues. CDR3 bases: TGTGCCAGCAGTGAGAGTGGTGAAAAACTGTTTTTT. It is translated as CASSESGEKLFF.

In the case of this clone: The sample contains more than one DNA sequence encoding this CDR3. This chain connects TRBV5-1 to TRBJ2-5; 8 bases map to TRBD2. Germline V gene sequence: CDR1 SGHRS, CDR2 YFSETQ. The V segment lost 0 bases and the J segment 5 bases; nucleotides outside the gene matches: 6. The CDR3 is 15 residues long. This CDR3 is CASSLAGLASETQYF. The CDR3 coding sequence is TGCGCCAGCAGCTTGGCTGGACTAGCTAGTGAGACCCAGTACTTC.

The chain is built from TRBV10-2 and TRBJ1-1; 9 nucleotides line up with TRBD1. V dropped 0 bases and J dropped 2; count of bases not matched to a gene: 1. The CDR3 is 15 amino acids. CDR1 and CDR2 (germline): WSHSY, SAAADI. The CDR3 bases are TGCGCCAGCAGTGAGTCGACAGGGGGTAACACTGAAGCTTTCTTT. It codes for CASSESTGGNTEAFF.

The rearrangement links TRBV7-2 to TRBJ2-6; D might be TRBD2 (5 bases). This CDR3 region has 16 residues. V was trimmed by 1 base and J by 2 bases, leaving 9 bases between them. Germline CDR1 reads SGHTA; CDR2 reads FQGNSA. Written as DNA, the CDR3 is TGTGCCAGCAGCTTAGGAGGGCGGGCTGGGGCCAACGTCCTGACTTTC. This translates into CASSLGGRAGANVLTF.

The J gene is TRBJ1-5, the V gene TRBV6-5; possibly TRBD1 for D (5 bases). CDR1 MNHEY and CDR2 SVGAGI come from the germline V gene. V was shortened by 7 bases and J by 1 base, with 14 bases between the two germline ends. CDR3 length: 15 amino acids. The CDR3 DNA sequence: TGTGCCAGCACCCACAATCAGGGAAGCAATCAGCCCCAGCATTTT. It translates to CASTHNQGSNQPQHF.

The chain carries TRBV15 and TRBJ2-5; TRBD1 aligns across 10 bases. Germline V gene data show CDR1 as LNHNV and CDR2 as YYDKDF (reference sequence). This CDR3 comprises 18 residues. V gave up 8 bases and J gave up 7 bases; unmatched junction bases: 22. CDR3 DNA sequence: TGTGCCACCTCCGGGGACTCGGGACCGGGACAGGGGACGGTGACCCAGTACTTC. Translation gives CATSGDSGPGQGTVTQYF.

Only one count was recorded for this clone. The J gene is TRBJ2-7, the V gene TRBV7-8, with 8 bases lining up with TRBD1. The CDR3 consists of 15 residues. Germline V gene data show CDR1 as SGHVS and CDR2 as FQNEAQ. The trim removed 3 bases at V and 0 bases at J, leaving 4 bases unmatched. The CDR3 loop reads CASSLQGAGSYEQYF. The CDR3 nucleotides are TGTGCCAGCAGCTTGCAGGGGGCCGGCTCCTACGAGCAGTACTTC.

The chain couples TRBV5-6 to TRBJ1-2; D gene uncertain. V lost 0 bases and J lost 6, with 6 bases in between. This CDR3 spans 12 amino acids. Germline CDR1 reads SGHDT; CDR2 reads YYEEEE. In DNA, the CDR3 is TGTGCCAGCAGCTTGGGTGTAGATGGCTACACCTTC. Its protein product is CASSLGVDGYTF.

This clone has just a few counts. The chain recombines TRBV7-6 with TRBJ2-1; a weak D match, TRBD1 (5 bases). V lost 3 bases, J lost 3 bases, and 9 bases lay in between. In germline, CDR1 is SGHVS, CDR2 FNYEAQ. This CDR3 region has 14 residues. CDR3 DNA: TGTGCCAGCAGCTTCCTCACAGGCTACAATGAGCAGTTCTTC. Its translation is CASSFLTGYNEQFF.